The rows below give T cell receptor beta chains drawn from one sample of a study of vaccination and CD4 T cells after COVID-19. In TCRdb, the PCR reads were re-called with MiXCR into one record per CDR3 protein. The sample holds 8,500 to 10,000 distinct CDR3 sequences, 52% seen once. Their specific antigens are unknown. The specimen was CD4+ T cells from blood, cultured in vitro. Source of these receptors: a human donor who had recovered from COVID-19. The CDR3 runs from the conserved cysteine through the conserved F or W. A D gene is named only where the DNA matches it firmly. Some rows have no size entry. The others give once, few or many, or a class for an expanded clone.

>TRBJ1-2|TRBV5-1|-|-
TGCGCCAGCAGGGGAGGGACGGATTCCTTGAGCTACACCTTC
CASRGGTDSLSYTF
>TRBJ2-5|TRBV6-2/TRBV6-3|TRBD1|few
TGTGCCAGCAGTCCCGGGACAGTCTCGGAGACCCAGTACTTC
CASSPGTVSETQYF
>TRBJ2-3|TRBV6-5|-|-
TGTGCCAGCAGTTACGGGGCTAGCGGCACAGATACGCAGTATTTT
CASSYGASGTDTQYF
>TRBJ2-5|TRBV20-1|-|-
TGCAGTGCTCAGTACCAAGAGACCCAGTACTTC
CSAQYQETQYF
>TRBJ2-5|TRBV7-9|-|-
TGTGCCAGCAGCTTAGGGGCGGCCCTGGGGACCCAGTACTTC
CASSLGAALGTQYF
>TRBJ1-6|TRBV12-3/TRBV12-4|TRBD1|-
TGTGCTAGCAGTCGGACAGGGGCGAAAAGCTCCTATAATCCACCCCTCCACTTT
CASSRTGAKSSYNPPLHF
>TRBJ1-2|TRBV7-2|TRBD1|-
TGTGCCACCCGACAGGGCCTGGGTGGCTACACCTTC
CATRQGLGGYTF
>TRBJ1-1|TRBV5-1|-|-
TGCGCCAGCAGCCCACGACAGGACAACACTGAAGCTTTCTTT
CASSPRQDNTEAFF
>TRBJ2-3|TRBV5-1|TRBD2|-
TGCGCCAGCAGCTTGCCCGCGGGGGGCACAGATACGCAGTATTTT
CASSLPAGGTDTQYF
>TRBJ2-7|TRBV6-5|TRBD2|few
TGTGCCAGCAGTTACTGGCCTAGCGGGAATGGTGAGCAGTACTTC
CASSYWPSGNGEQYF
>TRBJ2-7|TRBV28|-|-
TGTGCCAGCAGTTTGCCTACAGGAACCGAGCAGTACTTC
CASSLPTGTEQYF
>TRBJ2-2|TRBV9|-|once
TGTGCCAGCAGCGTTAGATACACCGGGGAGCTGTTTTTT
CASSVRYTGELFF
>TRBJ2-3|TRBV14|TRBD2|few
TGTGCCAGCAGCCAAAGGGGACTAGCGGGAGCGGATACGCAGTATTTT
CASSQRGLAGADTQYF
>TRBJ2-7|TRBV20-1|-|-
TGCAGTGCTCCTAAAATGGGGGATAGAAGCGAGCAGTACTTC
CSAPKMGDRSEQYF
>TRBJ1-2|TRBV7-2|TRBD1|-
TGTGCCAGCAGCTTAGCTCCCCCCGGGACAGGGAACTATGGCTACACCTTC
CASSLAPPGTGNYGYTF
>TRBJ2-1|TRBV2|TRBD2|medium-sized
TGTGCCAGCAGTGAAATACCTAGCGGGGAGTTCAATGAGCAGTTCTTC
CASSEIPSGEFNEQFF
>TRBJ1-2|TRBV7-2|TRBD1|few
TGTGCCAGCAGCTTAGAGTTCTGGGACAGTCATGGCTACACCTTC
CASSLEFWDSHGYTF
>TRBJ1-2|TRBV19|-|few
TGTGCCAGTAGTATAAACAGGGAAAATGGCTACACCTTC
CASSINRENGYTF
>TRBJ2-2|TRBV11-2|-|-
TGTGCCAGCAGCTTAGATTGGGGCGGGGAGCTGTTTTTT
CASSLDWGGELFF
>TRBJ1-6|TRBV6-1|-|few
TGTGCCAGCAGTCGGGGAGGGGCGTTTCTGGCGACCCTCCACTTT
CASSRGGAFLATLHF
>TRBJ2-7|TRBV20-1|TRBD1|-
TGCAGTGCTAGAAGGACAGGGAGAGGCGAGCAGTACTTC
CSARRTGRGEQYF
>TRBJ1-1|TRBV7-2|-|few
TGTGCCAGCAGCTCACAGGGAATTTACACTGAAGCTTTCTTT
CASSSQGIYTEAFF
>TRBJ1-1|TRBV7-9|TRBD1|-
TGTGCCAGCGAGGCCTCCGGGACAGGGGCCAACACTGAAGCTTTCTTT
CASEASGTGANTEAFF
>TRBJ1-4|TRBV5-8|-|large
TGTGCCAGCTGGGGAGGGGAAAAACTGTTTTTT
CASWGGEKLFF
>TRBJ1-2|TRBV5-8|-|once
TGTGCCAGCAGCTTGGGCAGGGGTACGGGGGGCTACACCTTC
CASSLGRGTGGYTF